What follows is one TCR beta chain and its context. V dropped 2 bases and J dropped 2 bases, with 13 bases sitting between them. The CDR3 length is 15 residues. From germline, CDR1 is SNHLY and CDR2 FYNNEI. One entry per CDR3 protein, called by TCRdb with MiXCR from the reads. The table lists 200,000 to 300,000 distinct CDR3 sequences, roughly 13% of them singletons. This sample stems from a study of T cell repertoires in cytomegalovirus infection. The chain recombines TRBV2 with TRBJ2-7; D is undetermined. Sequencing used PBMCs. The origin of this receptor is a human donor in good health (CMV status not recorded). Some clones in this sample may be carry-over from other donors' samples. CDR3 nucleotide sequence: TGTGCCAGCAGTGAACCCCTAAAAGGTCCCTACGAGCAGTACTTC. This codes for CASSEPLKGPYEQYF.